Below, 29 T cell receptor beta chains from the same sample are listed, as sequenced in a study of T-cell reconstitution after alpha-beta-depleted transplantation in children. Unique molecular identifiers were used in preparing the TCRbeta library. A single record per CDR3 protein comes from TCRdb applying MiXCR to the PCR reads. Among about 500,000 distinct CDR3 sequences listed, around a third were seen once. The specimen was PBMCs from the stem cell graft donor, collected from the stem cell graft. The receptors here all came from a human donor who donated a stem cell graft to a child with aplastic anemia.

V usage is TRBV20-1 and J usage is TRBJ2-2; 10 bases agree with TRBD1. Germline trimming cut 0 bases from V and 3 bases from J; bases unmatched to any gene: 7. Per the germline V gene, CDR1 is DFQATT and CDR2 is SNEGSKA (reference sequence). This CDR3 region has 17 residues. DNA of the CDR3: TGCAGTGCTAGAGACGTAGGCGGGACAGGGGACACCGGGGAGCTGTTTTTT. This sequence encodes CSARDVGGTGDTGELFF.

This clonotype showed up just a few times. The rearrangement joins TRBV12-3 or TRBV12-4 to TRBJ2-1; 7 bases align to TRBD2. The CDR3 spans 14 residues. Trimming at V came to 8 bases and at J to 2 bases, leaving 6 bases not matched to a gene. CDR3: CASPGEGPYNEQFF. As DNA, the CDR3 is TGTGCCAGCCCCGGGGAGGGACCCTACAATGAGCAGTTCTTC.

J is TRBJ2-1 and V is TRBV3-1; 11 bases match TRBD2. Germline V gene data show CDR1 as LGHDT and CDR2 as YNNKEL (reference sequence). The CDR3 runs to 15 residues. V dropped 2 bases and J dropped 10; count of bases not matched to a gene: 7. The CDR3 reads CASSQSVAGGLEQFF. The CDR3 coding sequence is TGTGCCAGCAGCCAATCGGTAGCGGGAGGGCTAGAGCAGTTCTTC.

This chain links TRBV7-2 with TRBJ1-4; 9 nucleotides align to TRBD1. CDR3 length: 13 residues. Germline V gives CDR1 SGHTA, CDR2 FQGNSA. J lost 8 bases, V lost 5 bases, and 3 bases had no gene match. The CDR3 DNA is TGTGCCAGCAGCAGACAGGGGGAAGAAAAACTGTTTTTT. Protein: CASSRQGEEKLFF. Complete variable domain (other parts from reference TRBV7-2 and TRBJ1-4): GAGVSQSPSNKVTEKGKDVELRCDPISGHTALYWYRQSLGQGLEFLIYFQGNSAPDKSGLPSDRFSAERTGGSVSTLTIQRTQQEDSAVYLCASSRQGEEKLFFGSGTQLSVL.

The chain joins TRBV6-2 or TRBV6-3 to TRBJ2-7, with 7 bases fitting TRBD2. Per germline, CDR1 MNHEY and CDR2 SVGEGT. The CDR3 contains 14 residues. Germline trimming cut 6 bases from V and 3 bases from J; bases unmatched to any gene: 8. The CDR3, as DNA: TGTGCCAGCAGCCAAACCGGGACTATCTACGAGCAGTACGTC. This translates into CASSQTGTIYEQYV.

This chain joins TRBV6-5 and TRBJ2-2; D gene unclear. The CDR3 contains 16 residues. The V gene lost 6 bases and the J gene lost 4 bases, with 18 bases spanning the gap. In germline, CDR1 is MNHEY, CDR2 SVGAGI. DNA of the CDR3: TGTGCCAGCAGCCCAAATTGGATCCCTTTCACCGGGGAGCTGTTTTTT. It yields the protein CASSPNWIPFTGELFF.

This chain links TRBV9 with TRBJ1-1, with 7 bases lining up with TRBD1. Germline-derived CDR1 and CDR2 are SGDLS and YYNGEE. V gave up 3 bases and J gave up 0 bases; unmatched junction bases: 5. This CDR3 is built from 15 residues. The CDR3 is CASSEGDRLNTEAFF. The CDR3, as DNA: TGTGCCAGCAGCGAGGGGGACAGACTGAACACTGAAGCTTTCTTT.

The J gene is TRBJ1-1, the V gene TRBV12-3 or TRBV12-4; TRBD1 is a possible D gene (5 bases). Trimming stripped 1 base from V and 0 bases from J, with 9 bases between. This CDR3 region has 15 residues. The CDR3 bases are TGTGCCAGCAGTTTAGAGCAGGGCCTGAACACTGAAGCTTTCTTT. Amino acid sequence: CASSLEQGLNTEAFF.

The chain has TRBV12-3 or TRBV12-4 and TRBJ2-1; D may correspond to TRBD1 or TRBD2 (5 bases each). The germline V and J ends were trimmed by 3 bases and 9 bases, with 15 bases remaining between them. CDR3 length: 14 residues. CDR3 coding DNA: TGTGCCAGCAGTTTTCGAGGGGTCGAAGGTGAGCAGTTCTTC. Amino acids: CASSFRGVEGEQFF.

CDR3 DNA sequence: TGTGCCAGCAGCTTCAATCTCGGCAATCAGCCCCAGCATTTT. Its protein product is CASSFNLGNQPQHF. This chain joins TRBV7-2 and TRBJ1-5; no clear D gene. The germline V gene has CDR1 SGHTA and CDR2 FQGNSA. The CDR3 totals 14 residues. V was shortened by 3 bases and J by 2 bases, with 8 bases between the two germline ends.

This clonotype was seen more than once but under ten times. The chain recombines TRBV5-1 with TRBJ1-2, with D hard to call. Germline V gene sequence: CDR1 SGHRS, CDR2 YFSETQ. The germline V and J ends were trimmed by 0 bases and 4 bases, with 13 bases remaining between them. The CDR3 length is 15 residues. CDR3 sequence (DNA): TGCGCCAGCAGCTTGGACGGCCCTGGGGTCTATGGCTACACCTTC. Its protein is CASSLDGPGVYGYTF.

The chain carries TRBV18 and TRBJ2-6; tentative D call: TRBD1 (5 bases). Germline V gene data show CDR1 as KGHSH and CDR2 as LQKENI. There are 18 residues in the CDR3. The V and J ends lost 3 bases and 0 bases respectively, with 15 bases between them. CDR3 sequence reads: CASSPQGSPTSGANVLTF. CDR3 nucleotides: TGTGCCAGCTCACCTCAGGGTTCCCCAACCTCTGGGGCCAACGTCCTGACTTTC.

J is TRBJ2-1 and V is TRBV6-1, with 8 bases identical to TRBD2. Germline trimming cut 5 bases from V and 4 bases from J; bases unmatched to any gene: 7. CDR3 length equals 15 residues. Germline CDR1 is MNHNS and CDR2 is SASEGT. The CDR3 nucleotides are TGTGCCAGCAGTCCGGGGGGGATCACGTACAATGAGCAGTTCTTC. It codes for CASSPGGITYNEQFF.

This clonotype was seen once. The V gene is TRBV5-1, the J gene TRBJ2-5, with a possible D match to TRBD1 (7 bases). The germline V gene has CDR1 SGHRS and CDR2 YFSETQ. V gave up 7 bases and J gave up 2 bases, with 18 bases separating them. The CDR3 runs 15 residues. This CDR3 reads CASSWRGQIQETQYF. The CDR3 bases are TGCGCCAGCTCTTGGAGGGGACAGATTCAAGAGACCCAGTACTTC.

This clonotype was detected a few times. The DNA of the CDR3 is TGTGCCTGGAGTCTAGCGGGACCGGATGAGCAGTTCTTC. Translated, it gives CAWSLAGPDEQFF. The V and J genes are TRBV30 and TRBJ2-1, with 9 bases matching TRBD2. The V and J ends lost 2 bases and 8 bases, in that order; junction bases with no gene match: 4. CDR1 and CDR2 from the germline V gene are GTSNPN and SVGIG (reference sequence). There are 13 residues in the CDR3.

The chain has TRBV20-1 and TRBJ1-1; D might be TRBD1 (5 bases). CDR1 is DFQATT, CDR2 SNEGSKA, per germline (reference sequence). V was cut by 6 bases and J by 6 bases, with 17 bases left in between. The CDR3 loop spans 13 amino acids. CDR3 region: CSAFSGARSEAFF. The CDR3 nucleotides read TGCAGTGCATTCTCCGGGGCCCGCTCTGAAGCTTTCTTT.

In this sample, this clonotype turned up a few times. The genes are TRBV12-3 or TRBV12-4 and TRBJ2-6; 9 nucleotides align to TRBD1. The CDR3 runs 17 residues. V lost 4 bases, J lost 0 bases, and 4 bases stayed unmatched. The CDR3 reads CASSWDRAISGANVLTF. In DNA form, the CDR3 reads TGTGCCAGCAGTTGGGACAGGGCGATCTCTGGGGCCAACGTCCTGACTTTC.

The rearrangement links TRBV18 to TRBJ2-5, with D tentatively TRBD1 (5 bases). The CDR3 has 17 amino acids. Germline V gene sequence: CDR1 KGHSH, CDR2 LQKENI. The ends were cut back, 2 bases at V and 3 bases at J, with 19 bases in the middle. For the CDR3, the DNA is TGTGCCAGCTCACCAGGGGTTACAGGCTCATGGGAAGAGACCCAGTACTTC. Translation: CASSPGVTGSWEETQYF. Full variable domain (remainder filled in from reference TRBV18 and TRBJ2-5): NAGVMQNPRHLVRRRGQEARLRCSPMKGHSHVYWYRQLPEEGLKFMVYLQKENIIDESGMPKERFSAEFPKEGPSILRIQQVVRGDSAAYFCASSPGVTGSWEETQYFGPGTRLLVL.

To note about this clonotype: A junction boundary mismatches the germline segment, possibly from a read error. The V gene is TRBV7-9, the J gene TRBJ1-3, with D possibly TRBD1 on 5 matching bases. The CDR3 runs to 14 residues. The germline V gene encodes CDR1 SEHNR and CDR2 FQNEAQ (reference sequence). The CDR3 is CASSFAGSENTIYF. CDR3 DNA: TGTGCCAGCAGCTTTGCAGGGTCTGAAAACACCATATATTTT.

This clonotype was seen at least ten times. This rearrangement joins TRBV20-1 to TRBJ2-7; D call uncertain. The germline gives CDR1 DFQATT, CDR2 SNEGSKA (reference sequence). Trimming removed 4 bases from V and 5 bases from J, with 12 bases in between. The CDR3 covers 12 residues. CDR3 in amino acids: CSATPDRDEQYF. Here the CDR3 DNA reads TGCAGTGCTACTCCGGACCGAGACGAGCAGTACTTC.

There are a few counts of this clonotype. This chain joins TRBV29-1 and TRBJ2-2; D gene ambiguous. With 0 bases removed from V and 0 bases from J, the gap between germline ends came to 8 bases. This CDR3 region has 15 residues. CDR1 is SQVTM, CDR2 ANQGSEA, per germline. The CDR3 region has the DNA TGCAGCGTTGAAGATTCCGTCGCGAACACCGGGGAGCTGTTTTTT. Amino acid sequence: CSVEDSVANTGELFF.

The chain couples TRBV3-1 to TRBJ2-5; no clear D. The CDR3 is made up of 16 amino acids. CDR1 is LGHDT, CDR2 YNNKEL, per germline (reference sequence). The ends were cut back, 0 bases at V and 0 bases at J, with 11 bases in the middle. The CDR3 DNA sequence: TGTGCCAGCAGCCAAGACTACCCGATGTACCAAGAGACCCAGTACTTC. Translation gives CASSQDYPMYQETQYF.

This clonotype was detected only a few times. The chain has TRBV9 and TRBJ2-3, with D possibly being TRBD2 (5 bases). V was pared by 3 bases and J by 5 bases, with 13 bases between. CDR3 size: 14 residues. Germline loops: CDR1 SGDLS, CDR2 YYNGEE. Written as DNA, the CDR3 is TGTGCCAGCAGCGACCCAAAGCGGAGAGATACGCAGTATTTT. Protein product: CASSDPKRRDTQYF. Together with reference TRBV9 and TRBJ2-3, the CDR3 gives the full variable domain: DSGVTQTPKHLITATGQRVTLRCSPRSGDLSVYWYQQSLDQGLQFLIQYYNGEERAKGNILERFSAQQFPDLHSELNLSSLELGDSALYFCASSDPKRRDTQYFGPGTRLTVL.

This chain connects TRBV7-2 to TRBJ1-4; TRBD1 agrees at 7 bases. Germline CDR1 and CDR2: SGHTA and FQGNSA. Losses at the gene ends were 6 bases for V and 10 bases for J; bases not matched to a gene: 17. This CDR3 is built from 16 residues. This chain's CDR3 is CASRLPARGIEGKLFF. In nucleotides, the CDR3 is TGTGCCAGCAGGCTTCCAGCCAGGGGGATAGAGGGAAAACTGTTTTTT.

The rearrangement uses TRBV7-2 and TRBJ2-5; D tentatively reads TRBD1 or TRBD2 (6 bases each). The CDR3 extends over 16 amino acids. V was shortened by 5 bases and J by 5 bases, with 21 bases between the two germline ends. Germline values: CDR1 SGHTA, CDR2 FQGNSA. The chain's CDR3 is CASSQLMGGAQETQYF. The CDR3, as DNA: TGTGCCAGCAGCCAACTCATGGGGGGCGCTCAGGAGACCCAGTACTTC.

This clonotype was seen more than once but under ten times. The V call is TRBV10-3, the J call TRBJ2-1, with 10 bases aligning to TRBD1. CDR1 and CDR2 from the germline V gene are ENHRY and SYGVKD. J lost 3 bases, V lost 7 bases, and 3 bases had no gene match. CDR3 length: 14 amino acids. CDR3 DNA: TGTGCCATCAAAGGGACAGGGGACTACAATGAGCAGTTCTTC. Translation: CAIKGTGDYNEQFF.

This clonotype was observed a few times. The CDR3 protein is CASSSGTSNEKLFF. The DNA for the CDR3 is TGTGCCAGCAGTTCCGGGACATCTAATGAAAAACTGTTTTTT. The rearrangement uses TRBV12-3 or TRBV12-4 and TRBJ1-4, with D perhaps TRBD1 (6 bases). The CDR3 is 14 residues long. The ends were cut back, 4 bases at V and 3 bases at J, with 9 bases in the middle.

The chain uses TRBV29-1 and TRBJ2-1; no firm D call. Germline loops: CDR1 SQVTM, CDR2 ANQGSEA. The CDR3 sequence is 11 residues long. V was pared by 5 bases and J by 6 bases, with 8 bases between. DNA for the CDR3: TGCAGCGTTCGAGACTTCAATGAGCAGTTCTTC. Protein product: CSVRDFNEQFF.

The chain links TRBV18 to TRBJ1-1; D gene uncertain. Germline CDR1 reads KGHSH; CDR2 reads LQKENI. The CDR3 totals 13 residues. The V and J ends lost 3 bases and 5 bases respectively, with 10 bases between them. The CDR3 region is CASSPFPSTEAFF. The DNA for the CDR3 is TGTGCCAGCTCACCTTTTCCTAGTACTGAAGCTTTCTTT. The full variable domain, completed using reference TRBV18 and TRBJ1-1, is NAGVMQNPRHLVRRRGQEARLRCSPMKGHSHVYWYRQLPEEGLKFMVYLQKENIIDESGMPKERFSAEFPKEGPSILRIQQVVRGDSAAYFCASSPFPSTEAFFGQGTRLTVV.